The present T cell receptor beta chain was sequenced within a study of cytomegalovirus exposure and HLA in healthy donors. Overall study results and limits: Immune exposure was documented only through CMV serostatus.

Primers included in the PCR were 60 Vbeta and 13 Jbeta primers. Clones were read by immunoSEQ multiplex PCR, and TCRdb kept only the in-frame ones, dropping some. The data hold about 160,000 clones, with roughly four fifths observed a single time. A word on this clone: Its target is not known.

Healthy donors of bone marrow made up the group. Sampled while nominally healthy, donors likely had unrecorded immune exposures. The sequenced sample was PBMCs. This receptor was obtained from a man in his fifties or sixties in good health and CMV-seropositive.

The CDR3 loop is CASTPGQGAPGANVLTF. Written as DNA, the CDR3 is TGTGCCAGCACCCCGGGACAGGGGGCTCCCGGGGCCAACGTCCTGACTTTC. The chain is built from TRBV21-1 and TRBJ2-6; the table's D call TRBD1 went unverified against the DNA. TRBV21-1 is listed as a pseudogene. This CDR3 spans 17 amino acids.